This passage covers 32 T cell receptor beta chains from one sample sequenced in a study of T cell changes during pregnancy in multiple sclerosis. Here immunoSEQ multiplex PCR was the method, and the copy in TCRdb shows in-frame clones only, minus some. The data hold around 100,000 clones, with roughly 92% observed a single time. The input for sequencing was peripheral blood, taken after pregnancy. These TCRs come from a female donor with multiple sclerosis, enrolled in a pregnancy study.

The chain has TRBV18 and TRBJ2-7, with 7 bases aligning to TRBD1. CDR1 is KGHSH, CDR2 LQKENI, per germline. The V gene end was trimmed by 5 bases and the J gene end by 4 bases; junction bases not matched to a gene: 8. The CDR3 is 14 residues long. CDR3 in DNA: TGTGCCAGCTCAAATCGGACAGGATTGTACGAGCAGTACTTC. It yields the protein CASSNRTGLYEQYF.

The J gene is TRBJ2-7, the V gene TRBV30; the match to TRBD2 covers 7 bases. In germline, CDR1 is GTSNPN, CDR2 SVGIG (reference sequence). The trim removed 3 bases at V and 9 bases at J, leaving 11 bases unmatched. This CDR3 is 13 amino acids long. The chain's CDR3 is CAWSSGGNTRQYF. The CDR3 bases are TGTGCCTGGAGCTCCGGGGGGAATACGAGGCAGTACTTC.

The J gene is TRBJ2-5, the V gene TRBV5-6, with 9 bases identical to TRBD1. Germline V lookup: CDR1 SGHDT, CDR2 YYEEEE. Germline trimming cut 3 bases from V and 3 bases from J; bases unmatched to any gene: 6. CDR3 size: 15 residues. CDR3 sequence: CASSSRQGGKETQYF. CDR3 DNA sequence: TGTGCCAGCAGCTCGCGACAGGGGGGAAAAGAGACCCAGTACTTC. Combining the CDR3 with reference TRBV5-6 and TRBJ2-5 gives the whole variable domain DAGVTQSPTHLIKTRGQQVTLRCSPKSGHDTVSWYQQALGQGPQFIFQYYEEEERQRGNFPDRFSGHQFPNYSSELNVNALLLGDSALYLCASSSRQGGKETQYFGPGTRLLVL.

V and J are TRBV19 and TRBJ1-2, with a possible D match to TRBD1 (6 bases). Between the trimmed V and J ends, which lost 1 base and 3 bases, there was a span of 9 bases. This CDR3 is 14 amino acids long. In germline, CDR1 is LNHDA, CDR2 SQIVND (reference sequence). This chain's CDR3 is CASSIVPGDYGYTF. As DNA, the CDR3 is TGTGCCAGTAGTATAGTACCAGGGGACTATGGCTACACCTTC.

V gene TRBV4-1 combines with J gene TRBJ1-1, with a tentative D call TRBD1 (6 bases). Per germline, CDR1 MGHRA and CDR2 YSYEKL. CDR3 length: 14 residues. The V gene lost 4 bases and the J gene lost 3 bases, with 12 bases spanning the gap. The CDR3 sequence is CASSPGGLDTEAFF. In DNA, the CDR3 is TGCGCCAGCAGCCCCGGGGGGCTGGACACTGAAGCTTTCTTT.

The chain couples TRBV6-4 to TRBJ2-6; D not resolved. The CDR3 has 14 residues. Germline V gene lookup returns CDR1 MRHNA and CDR2 SNTAGT. V was pared by 8 bases and J by 2 bases, with 10 bases between. The CDR3 coding sequence is TGTGCCAGCCGCCCTGCGGCTGGGGCCAACGTCCTGACTTTC. Its translation: CASRPAAGANVLTF.

J is TRBJ1-1 and V is TRBV10-3, with D possibly matching TRBD1 (5 bases). The CDR3 is 15 residues long. Trimming pared 8 bases from V and 2 bases from J, leaving 18 bases between. CDR1 ENHRY and CDR2 SYGVKD come from the germline V gene. The DNA of the CDR3 is TGTGCCATCCAAGACAGTAAGGGCTCTAACACTGAAGCTTTCTTT. Translating it yields CAIQDSKGSNTEAFF.

This chain connects TRBV2 to TRBJ1-2; 7 bases are shared with TRBD1. CDR3 length: 12 residues. The germline V gene encodes CDR1 SNHLY and CDR2 FYNNEI. With V trimmed by 9 bases and J by 12 bases, 13 bases remained unmatched. The CDR3: CARTGDRAEDTF. The CDR3 nucleotides are TGTGCCAGAACTGGCGACAGGGCAGAGGACACCTTC.

The chain combines TRBV5-1 with TRBJ2-7, with 7 bases identical to TRBD2. There are 13 residues in the CDR3. With V trimmed by 4 bases and J by 6 bases, 7 bases remained unmatched. The V gene's germline CDR1 is SGHRS and CDR2 YFSETQ. CDR3 bases: TGCGCCAGCAGCCCGGGGGGACCGCCCGAGCAGTACTTC. The encoded protein is CASSPGGPPEQYF.

The chain links TRBV2 to TRBJ2-3; TRBD2 matches 7 bases. CDR1 SNHLY and CDR2 FYNNEI come from the germline V gene. The CDR3 spans 14 residues. V lost 6 bases, J lost 5 bases, and 8 bases stayed unmatched. The CDR3 sequence is CASRAGSVGDTQYF. Here the CDR3 DNA reads TGTGCCAGCAGAGCGGGGTCGGTAGGAGATACGCAGTATTTT.

J is TRBJ1-2 and V is TRBV6-1; the D is unclear. The CDR3 is 14 residues long. Trimming shortened V by 1 base and J by 2 bases, and 8 bases separated the two germline ends. CDR1 is MNHNS, CDR2 SASEGT, per germline. CDR3 sequence (DNA): TGTGCCAGCAGTGAAGTGGGAGGGAACTATGGCTACACCTTC. It yields the protein CASSEVGGNYGYTF.

This clone was observed once. CDR3 nucleotides: TGTGCCACCAGCAGGTACATGGCAGGGCCCTACGAGCAGTACTTC. This sequence encodes CATSRYMAGPYEQYF. J is TRBJ2-7 and V is TRBV15; D possibly corresponds to TRBD1 (5 bases). This CDR3 has 15 residues. In germline, CDR1 is LNHNV, CDR2 YYDKDF (reference sequence). Trimming left V 3 bases short and J 2 bases short, with 14 bases between.

The chain combines TRBV7-9 with TRBJ1-1; TRBD1 might be the D (6 bases). The germline V gene encodes CDR1 SEHNR and CDR2 FQNEAQ (reference sequence). V was pared by 2 bases and J by 4 bases, with 17 bases between. CDR3 length: 16 residues. CDR3 sequence (DNA): TGTGCCAGCAGCTTATTTACAGGGAAGAAGGGCACTGAAGCTTTCTTT. Translating gives CASSLFTGKKGTEAFF.

The chain recombines TRBV14 with TRBJ2-5; TRBD1 is a possible D gene (5 bases). The CDR3 totals 12 residues. Germline V gene lookup returns CDR1 SGHDN and CDR2 FVKESK. Trimming cost V 2 bases and J 5 bases, with 6 bases left between them. Here the CDR3 reads CASSQQGETQYF. The CDR3 DNA is TGTGCCAGCAGCCAACAGGGTGAGACCCAGTACTTC.

CDR3 region: CATSRDPGTYNEQFF. In DNA form, the CDR3 reads TGTGCCACCAGCAGAGATCCAGGGACCTACAATGAGCAGTTCTTC. The chain has TRBV15 and TRBJ2-1, with a weak D call TRBD1 (5 bases). The V end lost 0 bases, the J end lost 2 bases, and 8 bases lay between the germline ends. The CDR3 loop spans 15 amino acids. CDR1 and CDR2 from the germline V gene are LNHNV and YYDKDF (reference sequence).

The chain carries TRBV15 and TRBJ2-3; the match to TRBD1 covers 7 bases. Germline CDR1 reads LNHNV; CDR2 reads YYDKDF (reference sequence). This CDR3 is built from 17 residues. The trim removed 2 bases at V and 2 bases at J, leaving 10 bases unmatched. Written as DNA, the CDR3 is TGTGCCACCAGCAGATACTATCCCGGGACAGTCACAGATACGCAGTATTTT. Translation: CATSRYYPGTVTDTQYF. Combining the CDR3 with reference TRBV15 and TRBJ2-3 gives the whole variable domain DAMVIQNPRYQVTQFGKPVTLSCSQTLNHNVMYWYQQKSSQAPKLLFHYYDKDFNNEADTPDNFQSRRPNTSFCFLDIRSPGLGDTAMYLCATSRYYPGTVTDTQYFGPGTRLTVL.

The chain couples TRBV4-1 to TRBJ2-2, with a weak D call TRBD2 (6 bases). CDR3 size: 12 residues. The V gene lost 6 bases and the J gene lost 5 bases, with 7 bases spanning the gap. Germline values: CDR1 MGHRA, CDR2 YSYEKL. DNA of the CDR3: TGCGCCAGCAGGGCGGGGACCGGGGAGCTGTTTTTT. Amino acid sequence: CASRAGTGELFF.

The chain carries TRBV30 and TRBJ1-2; possibly TRBD1 for D (5 bases). The CDR3 has 14 amino acids. V lost 4 bases and J 3 bases, leaving 15 bases between the germline ends. In germline, CDR1 is GTSNPN, CDR2 SVGIG (reference sequence). The CDR3 loop is CAWKTTARYYGYTF. CDR3 coding DNA: TGTGCCTGGAAGACGACAGCTAGGTACTATGGCTACACCTTC.

The count of this clone is one. The CDR3 reads CASRDFGKKGEKLFF. Written as DNA, the CDR3 is TGTGCCAGCAGAGACTTCGGGAAGAAGGGAGAAAAACTGTTTTTT. The V and J genes are TRBV11-2 and TRBJ1-4; D gene uncertain. This CDR3 spans 15 amino acids. The V gene's germline CDR1 is SGHAT and CDR2 FQNNGV. V lost 6 bases and J 8 bases, leaving 19 bases between the germline ends.

The J gene is TRBJ2-1, the V gene TRBV14; no reliable D call. The CDR3 has 11 residues. Germline CDR1 SGHDN, CDR2 FVKESK. With 5 bases removed from V and 9 bases from J, the gap between germline ends came to 8 bases. CDR3 residues: CASSTYGEQFF. In DNA form, the CDR3 reads TGTGCCAGCAGCACGTACGGTGAGCAGTTCTTC.

The chain uses TRBV9 and TRBJ1-2; 8 positions agree with TRBD1. The germline CDR1 and CDR2 sequences are SGDLS and YYNGEE. This CDR3 is built from 15 residues. V shed 4 bases, J shed 4 bases, and the junction held 9 bases outside the gene matches. Written as DNA, the CDR3 is TGTGCCAGCAGCTCTTGGACAGGGACTGGCTATGGCTACACCTTC. This sequence encodes CASSSWTGTGYGYTF.

This clone was counted once. The chain joins TRBV18 to TRBJ1-2, with TRBD1 as a possible D gene (6 bases). This CDR3 is built from 15 residues. The V end lost 2 bases, the J end lost 2 bases, and 12 bases lay between the germline ends. Germline assignment: CDR1 KGHSH and CDR2 LQKENI. CDR3 in amino acids: CASSPLPGTNYGYTF. CDR3 bases: TGTGCCAGCTCACCATTGCCGGGGACAAACTATGGCTACACCTTC.

The chain is built from TRBV5-1 and TRBJ2-2, with a weak D call TRBD1 (5 bases). The CDR3 is 13 amino acids. V shed 2 bases and J shed 8 bases, with 10 bases lying between them. The V gene's germline CDR1 is SGHRS and CDR2 YFSETQ. CDR3 residues: CASSFAGQGELFF. CDR3 nucleotides: TGCGCCAGCAGCTTTGCAGGGCAAGGGGAGCTGTTTTTT. Using reference TRBV5-1 and TRBJ2-2 for the parts outside the CDR3, the full variable domain is KAGVTQTPRYLIKTRGQQVTLSCSPISGHRSVSWYQQTPGQGLQFLFEYFSETQRNKGNFPGRFSGRQFSNSRSEMNVSTLELGDSALYLCASSFAGQGELFFGEGSRLTVL.

The gene calls are TRBV13 and TRBJ2-3, with D perhaps matching TRBD1 (5 bases). Germline CDR1 is PRHDT and CDR2 is FYEKMQ (reference sequence). This CDR3 has 12 amino acids. Trimming stripped 11 bases from V and 2 bases from J, with 11 bases between. CDR3 sequence reads: CAHRGPTDTQYF. Written as DNA, the CDR3 is TGTGCCCATAGGGGCCCCACAGATACGCAGTATTTT.

The chain recombines TRBV15 with TRBJ2-1; 7 bases match TRBD2. The CDR3 totals 17 residues. The ends lost 0 bases at V and 0 bases at J; junction bases unmatched: 5. CDR1 LNHNV and CDR2 YYDKDF come from the germline V gene (reference sequence). CDR3: CATSRDLGGFSYNEQFF. In DNA form, the CDR3 reads TGTGCCACCAGCAGAGATCTCGGGGGGTTCTCCTACAATGAGCAGTTCTTC.

The chain recombines TRBV7-6 with TRBJ2-6; no definite D call. Germline CDR1 and CDR2: SGHVS and FNYEAQ. The CDR3 loop spans 14 amino acids. The germline V and J ends were trimmed by 4 bases and 0 bases, with 4 bases remaining between them. Written as DNA, the CDR3 is TGTGCCAGCAGCTCAGTCTCTGGGGCCAACGTCCTGACTTTC. Translating gives CASSSVSGANVLTF.

As DNA, the CDR3 is TGCGCCAGCAGCGGCGGGGGACCCAGCACAGATACGCAGTATTTT. Its translation: CASSGGGPSTDTQYF. V and J are TRBV5-1 and TRBJ2-3; the match to TRBD2 covers 7 bases. The CDR3 consists of 15 residues. Germline V CDR1 and CDR2: SGHRS, YFSETQ. Unmatched junction bases numbered 5, after V lost 4 bases and J lost 0 bases.

The gene calls are TRBV19 and TRBJ1-2; no firm D call. The V end lost 3 bases, the J end lost 3 bases, and 8 bases lay between the germline ends. The CDR3 totals 13 residues. Germline CDR1 is LNHDA and CDR2 is SQIVND (reference sequence). For the CDR3, the DNA is TGTGCCAGTAGTATCGACGACTACTATGGCTACACCTTC. This encodes CASSIDDYYGYTF.

The rearrangement links TRBV20-1 to TRBJ1-1; no clear D gene. Germline loops: CDR1 DFQATT, CDR2 SNEGSKA (reference sequence). Trimming took off 5 bases at V and 3 bases at J, with 4 bases between the two ends. CDR3 length: 10 residues. The CDR3 sequence is CSASDTEAFF. CDR3 in DNA: TGCAGTGCTTCGGACACTGAAGCTTTCTTT.

This chain's CDR3 is CASSQTGTGTEKLFF. The CDR3 DNA reads as TGCGCCAGCAGCCAAACCGGGACAGGGACTGAAAAACTGTTTTTT. V and J are TRBV4-1 and TRBJ1-4; 9 nucleotides line up with TRBD1. V lost 2 bases, J lost 7 bases, and 5 bases stayed unmatched. This CDR3 region has 15 residues. Germline V gene sequence: CDR1 MGHRA, CDR2 YSYEKL.

The chain is built from TRBV27 and TRBJ2-7; no reliable D call. CDR1 is MNHEY and CDR2 is SMNVEV in the germline V gene (reference sequence). Deletions cut 4 bases from V and 7 bases from J, with 23 bases between. This CDR3 is built from 16 residues. The CDR3 region is CASSSTWQAGLGEQYF. Here the CDR3 DNA reads TGTGCCAGCAGTTCAACCTGGCAGGCCGGATTAGGAGAGCAGTACTTC.

The chain is built from TRBV7-9 and TRBJ1-3; 8 positions match TRBD1. Germline V gene sequence: CDR1 SEHNR, CDR2 FQNEAQ (reference sequence). The CDR3 sequence is 15 residues long. V shed 5 bases and J 7 bases; nucleotides not matched to a gene: 10. This CDR3 is CASSLGTGPGNTIYF. CDR3 nucleotides: TGTGCCAGCAGCCTGGGGACAGGCCCAGGGAACACCATATATTTT.